This T cell receptor beta chain was sequenced in a study of patients and donors after allogeneic stem cell transplantation. TCRdb redid the calling of the RT-PCR reads with MiXCR, one entry per CDR3 protein. Altogether about a million distinct CDR3 sequences are present, roughly 18% being singletons, with the ten largest covering 5% to 6.5%. Germline CDR1 and CDR2: DFQATT and SNEGSKA (reference sequence). With 1 base clipped from V and 12 bases from J, the junction kept 5 bases outside the gene matches. The CDR3 extends over 11 amino acids. Regarding this clonotype: A read error may explain this, as a much larger clone is one base away.

This clonotype was obtained from a human donor who was either an allogeneic HSCT recipient or a stem cell or donor lymphocyte infusion donor (not recorded which). It is not recorded whose cells these are; they may come from a transplant donor. The chain carries TRBV20-1 and TRBJ1-2; TRBD1 aligns across 7 bases. The sequencing input was blood, either unsorted or a sorted T cell fraction (not recorded which). The CDR3 DNA reads TGCAGTGCTAGAGGGGAAGGGGGCAACACCTTC. It encodes CSARGEGGNTF.